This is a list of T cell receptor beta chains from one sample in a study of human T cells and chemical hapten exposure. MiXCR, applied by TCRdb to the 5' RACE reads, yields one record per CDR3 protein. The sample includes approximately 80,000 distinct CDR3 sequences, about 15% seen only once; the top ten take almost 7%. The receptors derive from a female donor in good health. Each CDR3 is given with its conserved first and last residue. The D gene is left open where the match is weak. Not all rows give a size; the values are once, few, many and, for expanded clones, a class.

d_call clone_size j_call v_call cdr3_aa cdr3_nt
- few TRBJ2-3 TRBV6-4 CASSDMAGSTDTQYF TGTGCCAGCAGTGACATGGCGGGGTCGACAGATACGCAGTATTTT
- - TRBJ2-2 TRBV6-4 CASEADQTGELFF TGTGCCAGCGAAGCAGACCAAACCGGGGAGCTGTTTTTT
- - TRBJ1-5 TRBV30 CAWRQGPNQPQHF TGTGCCTGGAGGCAGGGCCCCAATCAGCCCCAGCATTTT
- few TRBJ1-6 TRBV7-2 CASSLNRAPLHF TGTGCCAGCAGCCTTAACAGGGCACCCCTCCACTTT
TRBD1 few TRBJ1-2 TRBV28 CASTVGTGDGYTF TGTGCCAGCACCGTCGGGACAGGGGATGGCTACACCTTC
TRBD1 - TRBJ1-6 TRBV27 CASRLRDRVNSPLHF TGTGCCAGCAGGCTCCGGGACAGGGTTAATTCACCCCTCCACTTT
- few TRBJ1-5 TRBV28 CASSEDTFYSNQPQHF TGTGCCAGCAGCGAAGACACATTTTATAGCAATCAGCCCCAGCATTTT
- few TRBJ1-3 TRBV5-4 CASRGTDSGNTIYF TGTGCCAGCAGGGGGACCGACTCTGGAAACACCATATATTTT
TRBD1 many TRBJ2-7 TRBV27 CASISSRGTGAYEQYF TGTGCCAGCATTTCAAGTCGGGGGACAGGGGCCTACGAGCAGTACTTC
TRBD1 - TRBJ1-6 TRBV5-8 CASSIPGQGDSPLHF TGTGCCAGCAGCATACCGGGACAGGGAGATTCACCCCTCCACTTT
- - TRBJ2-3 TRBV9 CASSASSTDTQYF TGTGCCAGCAGCGCATCAAGCACAGATACGCAGTATTTT
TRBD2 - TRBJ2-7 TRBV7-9 CASSRLTSGNYEQYF TGTGCCAGCAGCCGATTAACTAGCGGGAACTACGAGCAGTACTTC
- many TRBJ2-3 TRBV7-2 CASSLRMGAQYF TGTGCCAGCAGCTTGCGGATGGGCGCGCAGTATTTT
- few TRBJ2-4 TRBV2 CASSAQNIQYF TGTGCCAGCAGTGCGCAAAACATTCAGTACTTC
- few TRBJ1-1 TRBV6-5 CASTPGTPNTEAFF TGTGCCAGCACCCCCGGGACACCGAACACTGAAGCTTTCTTT
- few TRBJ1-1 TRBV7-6 CASSPGAGNTEAFF TGTGCCAGCAGCCCGGGGGCTGGGAACACTGAAGCTTTCTTT
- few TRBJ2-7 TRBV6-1 CASSVFYEQYF TGTGCCAGCAGTGTCTTTTACGAGCAGTACTTC
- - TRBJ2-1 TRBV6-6 CATITESSYNEQFF TGTGCCACCATAACAGAGAGCTCCTACAATGAGCAGTTCTTC
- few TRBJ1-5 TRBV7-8 CASSPSVDQPQHF TGTGCCAGCAGCCCCTCCGTGGACCAGCCCCAGCATTTT
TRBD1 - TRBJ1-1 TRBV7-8 CASSSSPSTGYGSAFF TGTGCCAGCAGCTCTTCCCCCTCGACAGGGTACGGGTCGGCTTTCTTT
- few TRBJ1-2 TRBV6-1 CASSEQGIYGYTF TGTGCCAGCAGTGAACAGGGGATCTATGGCTACACCTTC
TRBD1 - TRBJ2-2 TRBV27 CASSLNQGQGYTGELFF TGTGCCAGCAGTTTAAATCAGGGACAGGGGTACACCGGGGAGCTGTTTTTT
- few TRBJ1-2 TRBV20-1 CSASYDGTRNGYTF TGCAGTGCTAGTTACGACGGTACGAGGAATGGCTACACCTTC
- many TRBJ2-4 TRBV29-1 CSALSENIQYF TGCAGCGCCCTCAGTGAAAACATTCAGTACTTC
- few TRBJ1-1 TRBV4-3 CASSQDPAPNTEAFF TGCGCCAGCAGCCAAGACCCGGCCCCGAACACTGAAGCTTTCTTT
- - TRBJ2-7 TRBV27 CASSPAVGTYYEQYF TGTGCCAGCAGTCCCGCAGTGGGGACCTACTACGAGCAGTACTTC
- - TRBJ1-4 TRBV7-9 CASSLRSGDEKLFF TGTGCCAGCAGCTTAAGGTCCGGGGATGAAAAACTGTTTTTT